Below are 26 T cell receptor beta chains sequenced from a single sample in a study of cytomegalovirus exposure and HLA in healthy donors. The primer mix had 60 Vbeta and 13 Jbeta primers. Libraries were prepared by immunoSEQ multiplex PCR; TCRdb keeps only in-frame clonotypes and omits some of them. The sample lists about 160,000 clones, around three quarters occurring once. Sample: PBMCs. The receptor source for this set is a man between 40 and 49 years old in good health and CMV-seropositive.

V usage is TRBV5-1 and J usage is TRBJ1-2; D unresolved. This CDR3 has 14 amino acids. The germline V gene has CDR1 SGHRS and CDR2 YFSETQ. V was shortened by 0 bases and J by 4 bases, with 10 bases between the two germline ends. As DNA, the CDR3 is TGCGCCAGCAGCTTGGACGGATCGGGCTATGGCTACACCTTC. Residues: CASSLDGSGYGYTF.

Only a few counts were recorded for this clone. The chain joins TRBV6-1 to TRBJ1-2, with D possibly being TRBD1 (5 bases). V lost 2 bases and J lost 2, with 18 bases in between. The CDR3 spans 17 residues. Germline CDR1 is MNHNS and CDR2 is SASEGT. The CDR3 DNA sequence: TGTGCCAGCAGTGAATCCCGGACACGATCTATAAACTATGGCTACACCTTC. This gives the protein CASSESRTRSINYGYTF.

This chain uses TRBV7-9 with TRBJ2-1, with D tentatively TRBD2 (5 bases). Deletions cut 5 bases from V and 3 bases from J, with 14 bases between. This CDR3 has 15 amino acids. Germline CDR1 SEHNR, CDR2 FQNEAQ (reference sequence). The CDR3 sequence is CASSGGGLNYNEQFF. CDR3 nucleotides: TGTGCCAGCAGCGGAGGAGGACTGAACTACAATGAGCAGTTCTTC.

In regard to this clone: One end of the junction is discordant with germline, which a read error may explain. Other DNA sequences in the sample encode the same CDR3. This chain uses TRBV6-5 with TRBJ1-1; D is possibly TRBD1 (5 bases). Per the germline V gene, CDR1 is MNHEY and CDR2 is SVGAGI. The CDR3 extends over 16 amino acids. CDR3 protein: CASSYSYSSRDSVAFF. CDR3 sequence (DNA): TGTGCCAGCAGCTACTCCTACTCAAGCAGGGATAGTGTAGCTTTCTTT.

The table lists this clone with a count of one. The V and J genes are TRBV4-3 and TRBJ1-2; 9 nucleotides align to TRBD1. The germline V gene has CDR1 LGHNA and CDR2 YSLEER. Trimming took 2 bases from V and 2 from J; bases not matched to a gene: 6. The CDR3 contains 16 residues. The CDR3: CASSQRPGTGNYGYTF. The CDR3 region has the DNA TGCGCCAGCAGCCAACGTCCCGGGACAGGGAACTATGGCTACACCTTC.

The V call is TRBV2, the J call TRBJ2-2; TRBD1 matches 11 bases. Germline V gene lookup returns CDR1 SNHLY and CDR2 FYNNEI. CDR3 length: 15 amino acids. V trimming: 6 bases; J trimming: 7 bases; junction bases outside the gene matches: 7. This chain's CDR3 is CASRDRTGGIGELFF. As DNA, the CDR3 is TGTGCCAGCAGGGACCGGACAGGGGGCATCGGGGAGCTGTTTTTT.

The chain has TRBV11-2 and TRBJ2-5; D possibly corresponds to TRBD1 (6 bases). The CDR3 runs 13 residues. Trimming removed 4 bases from V and 2 bases from J, with 8 bases in between. Germline CDR1 is SGHAT and CDR2 is FQNNGV. The CDR3 DNA reads as TGTGCCAGCAGCTCAGGGGAACAAGAGACCCAGTACTTC. This codes for CASSSGEQETQYF.

The V and J genes are TRBV9 and TRBJ2-1; 12 nucleotides line up with TRBD2. In germline, CDR1 is SGDLS, CDR2 YYNGEE. The V and J ends lost 3 bases and 2 bases, in that order; junction bases with no gene match: 3. The CDR3 runs to 16 residues. The CDR3 sequence is CASSERLAGAYNEQFF. CDR3 nucleotides: TGTGCCAGCAGCGAAAGACTAGCGGGGGCCTACAATGAGCAGTTCTTC. The full variable domain, rest sourced from reference TRBV9 and TRBJ2-1, is DSGVTQTPKHLITATGQRVTLRCSPRSGDLSVYWYQQSLDQGLQFLIQYYNGEERAKGNILERFSAQQFPDLHSELNLSSLELGDSALYFCASSERLAGAYNEQFFGPGTRLTVL.

The rearrangement joins TRBV9 to TRBJ2-5; possible D gene TRBD2, 7 bases. The CDR3 loop spans 13 amino acids. CDR1 is SGDLS, CDR2 YYNGEE, per germline. V shed 2 bases and J shed 7 bases, with 12 bases lying between them. The CDR3 region is CASSVEGGRTQYF. CDR3 sequence (DNA): TGTGCCAGCAGCGTTGAGGGGGGGCGGACCCAGTACTTC. Based on the CDR3 plus reference TRBV9 and TRBJ2-5, the full variable domain is DSGVTQTPKHLITATGQRVTLRCSPRSGDLSVYWYQQSLDQGLQFLIQYYNGEERAKGNILERFSAQQFPDLHSELNLSSLELGDSALYFCASSVEGGRTQYFGPGTRLLVL.

The rearrangement joins TRBV7-9 to TRBJ1-5; TRBD1 is a possible D gene (5 bases). V lost 11 bases and J 1 base, leaving 15 bases between the germline ends. CDR3 length: 14 residues. Germline CDR1 and CDR2: SEHNR and FQNEAQ (reference sequence). Here the CDR3 reads CAVGGFRSNQPQHF. The CDR3, as DNA: TGTGCCGTCGGGGGATTCAGGAGCAATCAGCCCCAGCATTTT. The full variable domain, completed using reference TRBV7-9 and TRBJ1-5, is DTGVSQNPRHKITKRGQNVTFRCDPISEHNRLYWYRQTLGQGPEFLTYFQNEAQLEKSRLLSDRFSAERPKGSFSTLEIQRTEQGDSAMYLCAVGGFRSNQPQHFGDGTRLSIL.

The CDR3 nucleotides are TGTGCCAGCAGCGTAGGGCGGGCATCGGGCACAGATACGCAGTATTTT. It encodes CASSVGRASGTDTQYF. The V and J genes are TRBV9 and TRBJ2-3; D might be TRBD2 (5 bases). The CDR3 loop spans 16 amino acids. Germline lookup yields CDR1 SGDLS and CDR2 YYNGEE. Trimming shortened V by 0 bases and J by 1 base, and 12 bases separated the two germline ends. The full variable domain, in which reference TRBV9 and TRBJ2-3 provide the parts outside the CDR3, is DSGVTQTPKHLITATGQRVTLRCSPRSGDLSVYWYQQSLDQGLQFLIQYYNGEERAKGNILERFSAQQFPDLHSELNLSSLELGDSALYFCASSVGRASGTDTQYFGPGTRLTVL.

This clone was recorded a few times. The chain carries TRBV7-9 and TRBJ1-1; possibly TRBD1 for D (5 bases). CDR3 length: 14 amino acids. Germline CDR1 SEHNR, CDR2 FQNEAQ (reference sequence). Trimming took off 3 bases at V and 6 bases at J, with 14 bases between the two ends. The CDR3 nucleotides read TGTGCCAGCAGCTTGACCCTCCCAGGGTCTGAAGCTTTCTTT. Its translation: CASSLTLPGSEAFF.

The genes are TRBV11-2 and TRBJ1-2; D might be TRBD1 (6 bases). There are 15 residues in the CDR3. Germline-derived CDR1 and CDR2 are SGHAT and FQNNGV. Between the trimmed V and J ends, which lost 0 bases and 5 bases, there was a span of 13 bases. The CDR3 nucleotides are TGTGCCAGCAGCTTAGACTCAGGACAGCTATATGGCTACACCTTC. Translated, it gives CASSLDSGQLYGYTF.

This chain connects TRBV9 to TRBJ2-5; D perhaps matches TRBD2 (5 bases). The germline gives CDR1 SGDLS, CDR2 YYNGEE. The CDR3 sequence is 16 residues long. V was cut by 4 bases and J by 5 bases, with 21 bases left in between. CDR3: CASSPSSNQGSETQYF. CDR3 DNA: TGTGCCAGCAGCCCGTCCTCAAACCAAGGGAGCGAGACCCAGTACTTC.

The CDR3 DNA follows: TGTGCCAGCAGCCCGGGACAGGGTATGAACACCGGGGAGCTGTTTTTT. This codes for CASSPGQGMNTGELFF. The chain links TRBV5-4 to TRBJ2-2; 9 nucleotides align to TRBD1. With 4 bases clipped from V and 1 base from J, the junction kept 5 bases outside the gene matches. CDR1 is SGHNT, CDR2 YYREEE, per germline (reference sequence). The CDR3 extends over 16 amino acids. The whole variable domain, filled in from reference TRBV5-4 and TRBJ2-2, reads ETGVTQSPTHLIKTRGQQVTLRCSSQSGHNTVSWYQQALGQGPQFIFQYYREEENGRGNFPPRFSGLQFPNYSSELNVNALELDDSALYLCASSPGQGMNTGELFFGEGSRLTVL.

The rearrangement links TRBV6-6 to TRBJ2-2, with 10 bases aligning to TRBD1. Germline CDR1 and CDR2: MNHNY and SVGAGI (reference sequence). V lost 2 bases and J lost 4; bases outside the gene matches: 4. This CDR3 is 16 amino acids long. The CDR3 is CASSYEGQGRTGELFF. The DNA for the CDR3 is TGTGCCAGCAGTTACGAGGGACAGGGGCGCACCGGGGAGCTGTTTTTT.

V and J are TRBV4-1 and TRBJ2-7; 8 nucleotides align to TRBD1. With 1 base clipped from V and 5 bases from J, the junction kept 7 bases outside the gene matches. Germline CDR1 MGHRA, CDR2 YSYEKL. This CDR3 region has 15 residues. CDR3 amino acids: CASSQGQGAFDEQYF. The CDR3 DNA sequence: TGCGCCAGCAGCCAAGGGCAGGGGGCATTCGACGAGCAGTACTTC.

The chain recombines TRBV6-5 with TRBJ1-2, with 7 bases identical to TRBD1. Germline loops: CDR1 MNHEY, CDR2 SVGAGI. J was trimmed by 1 base and V by 8 bases; bases with no gene match: 4. The CDR3 totals 13 residues. Written as DNA, the CDR3 is TGTGCCAGCCGGGACAGTGATAACTATGGCTACACCTTC. It codes for CASRDSDNYGYTF.

This chain uses TRBV7-9 with TRBJ1-2; the match to TRBD1 covers 8 bases. Germline loops: CDR1 SEHNR, CDR2 FQNEAQ (reference sequence). J was trimmed by 4 bases and V by 4 bases; bases with no gene match: 8. The CDR3 covers 15 residues. CDR3: CASSSSGGTGYGYTF. The CDR3 DNA is TGTGCCAGCAGCTCAAGTGGGGGGACAGGCTATGGCTACACCTTC.

As regards this clone: Additional DNA sequences in this sample encode the identical CDR3. This chain connects TRBV4-3 to TRBJ1-6; 10 bases map to TRBD1. Germline V gene sequence: CDR1 LGHNA, CDR2 YSLEER. V lost 0 bases and J lost 15; bases outside the gene matches: 11. The CDR3 loop spans 16 amino acids. CDR3 coding DNA: TGCGCCAGCAGCCAAGAACCCGGGACAGGGGCTTCTAACCTCCACTTT. Translating gives CASSQEPGTGASNLHF.

The chain joins TRBV27 to TRBJ2-2, with 9 positions matching TRBD1. The V gene's germline CDR1 is MNHEY and CDR2 SMNVEV (reference sequence). This CDR3 is built from 13 residues. V shed 5 bases and J 5 bases; nucleotides not matched to a gene: 0. CDR3 amino acids: CASSGQGTGELFF. The CDR3 nucleotides are TGTGCCAGCAGTGGACAGGGGACCGGGGAGCTGTTTTTT.

This chain uses TRBV6-1 with TRBJ1-5; a weak D match, TRBD1 (6 bases). V lost 10 bases to trimming and J lost 3 bases, with 10 bases between them. The CDR3 runs 12 residues. CDR1 and CDR2 from the germline V gene are MNHNS and SASEGT. The CDR3 here is CAIGQSNQPQHF. CDR3 nucleotide sequence: TGTGCCATCGGACAGTCCAATCAGCCCCAGCATTTT.

The V call is TRBV9, the J call TRBJ1-6; no clear D gene. The CDR3 length is 15 residues. V lost 2 bases, J lost 5 bases, and 11 bases lay in between. Per the germline V gene, CDR1 is SGDLS and CDR2 is YYNGEE. The DNA for the CDR3 is TGTGCCAGCAGCGTGGTGGCAGGCGATAATTCACCCCTCCACTTT. This translates into CASSVVAGDNSPLHF.

The V gene is TRBV7-9, the J gene TRBJ2-5; 10 bases fit TRBD2. V shed 5 bases and J 2 bases; nucleotides not matched to a gene: 8. Germline CDR1 and CDR2: SEHNR and FQNEAQ (reference sequence). This CDR3 has 16 amino acids. This CDR3 reads CASSRLAGDGQETQYF. CDR3 nucleotides: TGTGCCAGCAGCCGCCTAGCGGGGGACGGTCAAGAGACCCAGTACTTC.

CDR3 loop: CASSTWESWYF. CDR3 nucleotide sequence: TGTGCCAGCAGTACCTGGGAGTCCTGGTACTTC. This chain links TRBV6-6 with TRBJ2-7, with D possibly TRBD2 on 5 matching bases. V was trimmed by 5 bases and J by 12 bases, leaving 14 bases between them. CDR1 is MNHNY, CDR2 SVGAGI, per germline (reference sequence). This CDR3 region has 11 residues.

The chain's CDR3 is CASSLLGGQVSSGSTQYF. The CDR3 region has the DNA TGCGCCAGCAGCCTACTTGGGGGACAGGTGTCTTCAGGGAGTACGCAGTATTTT. This rearrangement joins TRBV5-1 to TRBJ2-3; 8 nucleotides agree with TRBD1. Per the germline V gene, CDR1 is SGHRS and CDR2 is YFSETQ. V trimming: 4 bases; J trimming: 8 bases; junction bases outside the gene matches: 21. The CDR3 runs 18 residues. The whole variable domain, filled in from reference TRBV5-1 and TRBJ2-3, reads KAGVTQTPRYLIKTRGQQVTLSCSPISGHRSVSWYQQTPGQGLQFLFEYFSETQRNKGNFPGRFSGRQFSNSRSEMNVSTLELGDSALYLCASSLLGGQVSSGSTQYFGPGTRLTVL.